A single count supports the clone carrying this TCR beta chain. Its specificity is not known. TCRdb ran MiXCR on the multiplex PCR reads and lists one entry per CDR3 protein. The sample lists 20,000 to 30,000 distinct CDR3 sequences; almost 70% were seen once. This sample was included in a study of breast tumors, draining lymph nodes, adjacent tissues. V shed 6 bases, J shed 2 bases, and the junction held 21 bases outside the gene matches. The CDR3 is 20 residues long. Broader study findings: The lymph node origin of tumor T cells was framed as consistent with a hypothesis, not demonstrated. Findings are consistent with lymph node origin and intratumoral expansion of most tumor T cells. Tumors had less TCR diversity than lymph nodes, more than nontumor tissue. Tumor and nontumor repertoires were significantly more similar in luminal-like than in basal-like breast cancer.

This receptor was identified in a female donor with breast cancer. Some clones in this sample may be carry-over from other donors' samples. The J gene is TRBJ2-1, the V gene TRBV12-3 or TRBV12-4; 8 positions agree with TRBD2. Sequenced sample: tumor-adjacent breast tissue. CDR3 region: CASRPGTRSALERAYNEQFF. The CDR3 DNA sequence: TGTGCCAGCAGACCCGGGACTAGGTCAGCGTTAGAGAGGGCCTACAATGAGCAGTTCTTC.